These 32 T cell receptor beta chains were sequenced from one sample in a study of vaccination and CD4 T cells after COVID-19. This sample's treatment: approximately nine-day PBMC culture with coronavirus spike peptide pools or control peptides (ViraFEST assay). Their cognate antigens are unknown. Once obtained from cultured CD4+ T cells, the DNA was sequenced using the Oncomine TCR Beta short-read assay. TCRdb passed the PCR reads through MiXCR, listing each CDR3 protein once. The table includes 10,000 to 13,000 distinct CDR3 sequences, roughly 50% detected once. The source material was CD4+ T cells from blood, cultured in vitro. The receptors stem from a human donor who had recovered from COVID-19.

V is TRBV12-3 or TRBV12-4 and J is TRBJ1-5; weak D call: TRBD1 (6 bases). V shed 1 base and J shed 4 bases, with 11 bases lying between them. The CDR3 runs 15 residues. CDR3 coding DNA: TGTGCCAGCAGTTTAGAGGGGGGTCGGAATCAGCCCCAGCATTTT. This sequence encodes CASSLEGGRNQPQHF.

This clonotype was seen a few times. V and J are TRBV6-1 and TRBJ1-2; 8 bases are shared with TRBD1. The CDR3 covers 15 residues. Germline trimming cut 5 bases from V and 4 bases from J; bases unmatched to any gene: 9. Germline V lookup: CDR1 MNHNS, CDR2 SASEGT. Here the CDR3 DNA reads TGTGCCAGCAGTCCCACAGGGGGTAGGGGCTATGGCTACACCTTC. This sequence encodes CASSPTGGRGYGYTF.

The chain joins TRBV6-4 to TRBJ2-3; 8 nucleotides agree with TRBD2. The J segment lost 6 bases and the V segment lost 3 bases, leaving 8 bases of the junction unmatched. Germline V gene data show CDR1 as MRHNA and CDR2 as SNTAGT. The CDR3 spans 15 residues. CDR3 residues: CASSEGREVTDTQYF. CDR3 nucleotides: TGTGCCAGCAGTGAGGGGCGGGAGGTGACGGATACGCAGTATTTT.

V usage is TRBV7-2 and J usage is TRBJ1-5; D unclear. The CDR3 is made up of 14 amino acids. Trimming took 2 bases from V and 4 from J, leaving 9 bases between them. CDR1 is SGHTA, CDR2 FQGNSA, per germline. The CDR3 DNA follows: TGTGCCAGCAGCTTAAGCGGGCTGAATCAGCCCCAGCATTTT. Amino acid sequence: CASSLSGLNQPQHF.

This clonotype showed up just a few times. CDR3 amino acids: CASSFQGQVYGYTF. The CDR3 region has the DNA TGTGCCAGCAGCTTCCAGGGACAGGTCTATGGCTACACCTTC. The rearrangement joins TRBV5-4 to TRBJ1-2, with 8 bases matching TRBD1. The length of the CDR3 is 14 residues. Germline V gene sequence: CDR1 SGHNT, CDR2 YYREEE (reference sequence). J lost 4 bases, V lost 2 bases, and 4 bases had no gene match.

The V gene is TRBV7-9, the J gene TRBJ2-1, with D unclear. The CDR3 extends over 15 amino acids. The germline CDR1 and CDR2 sequences are SEHNR and FQNEAQ (reference sequence). Trimming shortened V by 0 bases and J by 6 bases, and 12 bases separated the two germline ends. In DNA form, the CDR3 reads TGTGCCAGCAGCTTAGCCGGCAGCTTTCGCAATGAGCAGTTCTTC. Translated: CASSLAGSFRNEQFF. The full variable domain, in which reference TRBV7-9 and TRBJ2-1 provide the parts outside the CDR3, is DTGVSQNPRHKITKRGQNVTFRCDPISEHNRLYWYRQTLGQGPEFLTYFQNEAQLEKSRLLSDRFSAERPKGSFSTLEIQRTEQGDSAMYLCASSLAGSFRNEQFFGPGTRLTVL.

The gene calls are TRBV19 and TRBJ2-5; the D gene is possibly TRBD2 (5 bases). Germline V gene lookup returns CDR1 LNHDA and CDR2 SQIVND (reference sequence). V lost 6 bases and J 7 bases, leaving 24 bases between the germline ends. This CDR3 spans 16 amino acids. The DNA of the CDR3 is TGTGCCAGTAGCCCTACGATGGGAGCGAACGTGGCGACCCAGTACTTC. Its protein product is CASSPTMGANVATQYF.

The rearrangement joins TRBV15 to TRBJ2-7, with TRBD1 matching over 10 bases. Germline values: CDR1 LNHNV, CDR2 YYDKDF (reference sequence). Trimming removed 0 bases from V and 3 bases from J; junction bases left unmatched: 20. The CDR3 sequence is 21 residues long. The CDR3 bases are TGTGCCACCAGCAGAGATACTCTTGACCTCCCCTTTCGGGACAGGGGCTACGAGCAGTACTTC. It specifies CATSRDTLDLPFRDRGYEQYF.

The chain carries TRBV7-3 and TRBJ2-2; TRBD2 matches 7 bases. Germline assignment: CDR1 SGHTA and CDR2 FQGTGA. V shed 4 bases and J 4 bases; nucleotides not matched to a gene: 0. The CDR3 has 13 amino acids. The CDR3, as DNA: TGTGCCAGCAGCTCTAGCGGCACCGGGGAGCTGTTTTTT. Its protein product is CASSSSGTGELFF.

The chain combines TRBV20-1 with TRBJ1-3; D unclear. This CDR3 has 18 amino acids. Germline V CDR1 and CDR2: DFQATT, SNEGSKA (reference sequence). V was cut by 2 bases and J by 8 bases, with 28 bases left in between. The CDR3 sequence: CSARYPGGGNIRPDTIYF. The CDR3 nucleotides read TGCAGTGCTAGATACCCCGGAGGCGGGAATATTCGTCCTGACACCATATATTTT.

V usage is TRBV24-1 and J usage is TRBJ2-3; 8 bases fit TRBD2. CDR1 and CDR2 (germline): KGHDR, SFDVKD. This CDR3 has 15 residues. V lost 4 bases and J lost 2; bases outside the gene matches: 4. The CDR3: CATSDERGITDTQYF. CDR3 bases: TGTGCCACCAGTGACGAGCGGGGGATCACAGATACGCAGTATTTT.

In its sample, this clonotype was seen a few times. The chain couples TRBV24-1 to TRBJ1-4; TRBD1 matches at 7 bases. Germline V lookup: CDR1 KGHDR, CDR2 SFDVKD. The CDR3 has 17 amino acids. The J segment lost 5 bases and the V segment lost 2 bases, leaving 10 bases of the junction unmatched. The CDR3 spells CATSDSPRGRGNEKLFF. DNA of the CDR3: TGTGCCACCAGTGATTCTCCCAGGGGGAGAGGGAATGAAAAACTGTTTTTT.

The rearrangement joins TRBV7-3 to TRBJ1-1; tentative D call: TRBD1 (6 bases). The CDR3 is 14 residues long. V was cut by 6 bases and J by 1 base, with 12 bases left in between. The germline gives CDR1 SGHTA, CDR2 FQGTGA. DNA for the CDR3: TGTGCCAGCAGTTCGGGACACTCGAACACTGAAGCTTTCTTT. Protein: CASSSGHSNTEAFF. The complete variable domain, with remaining parts taken from reference TRBV7-3 and TRBJ1-1, reads GAGVSQTPSNKVTEKGKYVELRCDPISGHTALYWYRQSLGQGPEFLIYFQGTGAADDSGLPNDRFFAVRPEGSVSTLKIQRTERGDSAVYLCASSSGHSNTEAFFGQGTRLTVV.

The chain links TRBV7-2 to TRBJ2-5; 7 nucleotides match TRBD1. Germline assignment: CDR1 SGHTA and CDR2 FQGNSA. The V segment lost 5 bases and the J segment 5 bases; nucleotides outside the gene matches: 8. This CDR3 has 14 amino acids. The CDR3: CASSRQGLLETQYF. The CDR3 nucleotides read TGTGCCAGCAGCCGACAGGGATTGCTGGAGACCCAGTACTTC.

J is TRBJ2-7 and V is TRBV2; TRBD2 agrees at 8 bases. The CDR3 has 15 amino acids. The germline V gene encodes CDR1 SNHLY and CDR2 FYNNEI. Trimming cost V 7 bases and J 1 base; bases outside gene matches: 9. The CDR3 DNA reads as TGTGCCAGCAAACCGGAGCTAGCGGGTTCCTACGAGCAGTACTTC. Protein: CASKPELAGSYEQYF.

The J gene is TRBJ1-5, the V gene TRBV2; the D is unclear. The germline V and J ends were trimmed by 3 bases and 5 bases, with 17 bases remaining between them. Germline values: CDR1 SNHLY, CDR2 FYNNEI. The CDR3 runs 16 residues. The CDR3 sequence is CASSEGGRTMYQPQHF. CDR3 sequence (DNA): TGTGCCAGCAGTGAGGGAGGACGGACGATGTATCAGCCCCAGCATTTT.

This clonotype showed up just a few times. V usage is TRBV2 and J usage is TRBJ1-2, with a possible D match to TRBD1 (6 bases). With 6 bases removed from V and 7 bases from J, the gap between germline ends came to 12 bases. The CDR3 is made up of 12 amino acids. Germline CDR1 SNHLY, CDR2 FYNNEI. The CDR3 DNA reads as TGTGCCAGCAGACCTGACAGGCCTGGCTACACCTTC. Protein product: CASRPDRPGYTF.

Within the sample, this clonotype is medium-sized (0.01 to 0.1%). The chain has TRBV2 and TRBJ1-1; the D is unclear. Trimming left V 2 bases short and J 11 bases short, with 18 bases between. Per germline, CDR1 SNHLY and CDR2 FYNNEI. There are 14 residues in the CDR3. The CDR3 sequence is CASSEFGPAAGAFF. DNA of the CDR3: TGTGCCAGCAGTGAATTCGGACCGGCCGCTGGGGCTTTCTTT. Full variable domain (outside the CDR3, taken from reference TRBV2 and TRBJ1-1): EPEVTQTPSHQVTQMGQEVILRCVPISNHLYFYWYRQILGQKVEFLVSFYNNEISEKSEIFDDQFSVERPDGSNFTLKIRSTKLEDSAMYFCASSEFGPAAGAFFGQGTRLTVV.

This CDR3 is CSARDATQGPLNSPLHF. The CDR3, as DNA: TGCAGTGCTAGGGATGCAACACAGGGCCCGCTAAATTCACCCCTCCACTTT. The chain employs TRBV20-1 and TRBJ1-6; a weak D match, TRBD1 (6 bases). The CDR3 has 17 residues. Trimming stripped 3 bases from V and 7 bases from J, with 22 bases between. Germline CDR1 reads DFQATT; CDR2 reads SNEGSKA (reference sequence).

Of note for this clonotype: At one of its ends the junction is not consistent with the germline gene, which may arise from a read error. The rearrangement uses TRBV20-1 and TRBJ2-1; 13 nucleotides agree with TRBD2. Per germline, CDR1 DFQATT and CDR2 SNEGSKA (reference sequence). The CDR3 is 18 amino acids. The CDR3, as DNA: TGCAGTGCTGAACTAGCGGGAGGGCTATACGGGTCCTTCAATGAGCAGTTCTTC. As protein: CSAELAGGLYGSFNEQFF.

This chain links TRBV6-2 or TRBV6-3 with TRBJ2-3, with D hard to call. V lost 5 bases and J 5 bases, leaving 11 bases between the germline ends. The CDR3 length is 13 residues. Looked up from germline, CDR1 is MNHEY and CDR2 is SVGEGT. The DNA of the CDR3 is TGTGCCAGCAGTGATCGTGTGGAAGATACGCAGTATTTT. This translates into CASSDRVEDTQYF.

Points on this clonotype: Mismatch with germline at one junction end may stem from a read error. The genes are TRBV29-1 and TRBJ2-3, with TRBD2 identical over 7 bases. The germline V gene encodes CDR1 SQVTM and CDR2 ANQGSEA. The CDR3 extends over 13 amino acids. Here the CDR3 reads CFLADPFADTQYF. CDR3 nucleotides: TGTTTTCTAGCGGATCCCTTCGCAGATACGCAGTATTTT.

The rearrangement uses TRBV20-1 and TRBJ2-3, with 9 bases identical to TRBD2. With 1 base clipped from V and 2 bases from J, the junction kept 10 bases outside the gene matches. CDR1 and CDR2 from the germline V gene are DFQATT and SNEGSKA (reference sequence). The CDR3 has 17 amino acids. The CDR3 here is CSARASWLAGNTDTQYF. CDR3 in DNA: TGCAGTGCTAGAGCCTCGTGGCTAGCGGGAAACACAGATACGCAGTATTTT.

This clonotype was seen a handful of times. The chain links TRBV20-1 to TRBJ2-2; 9 positions agree with TRBD1. The germline V gene encodes CDR1 DFQATT and CDR2 SNEGSKA (reference sequence). V lost 6 bases, J lost 8 bases, and 13 bases stayed unmatched. The CDR3 is 15 residues long. The CDR3 sequence: CSAEDRGKSPGELFF. The CDR3 coding sequence is TGCAGTGCAGAGGACAGGGGTAAATCTCCGGGGGAGCTGTTTTTT.

This clonotype was seen a few times. This chain uses TRBV5-8 with TRBJ1-4; 11 nucleotides agree with TRBD1. CDR3 length equals 15 residues. CDR1 is SGHTS and CDR2 is YDEGEE in the germline V gene. The V and J ends lost 4 bases and 8 bases, in that order; junction bases with no gene match: 7. The CDR3 reads CASSPKGQGEEKLFF. The DNA for the CDR3 is TGTGCCAGCAGCCCGAAGGGACAGGGGGAGGAAAAACTGTTTTTT.

The chain joins TRBV7-9 to TRBJ2-7, with 8 bases fitting TRBD2. Losses at the gene ends were 2 bases for V and 6 bases for J; bases not matched to a gene: 6. Germline loops: CDR1 SEHNR, CDR2 FQNEAQ (reference sequence). The CDR3 sequence is 14 residues long. Here the CDR3 DNA reads TGTGCCAGCAGCTTAAGGGGACTAGAGGGCGAGCAGTACTTC. As protein: CASSLRGLEGEQYF.

The chain's CDR3 is CASMGWGTGAETQYF. In nucleotides, the CDR3 is TGCGCCAGCATGGGTTGGGGAACAGGGGCGGAGACCCAGTACTTC. The chain is built from TRBV5-1 and TRBJ2-5, with TRBD1 identical over 7 bases. The germline CDR1 and CDR2 sequences are SGHRS and YFSETQ. The CDR3 loop spans 15 amino acids. Germline trimming cut 6 bases from V and 5 bases from J; bases unmatched to any gene: 13.

The V and J genes are TRBV7-9 and TRBJ2-7; D gene ambiguous. This CDR3 is 12 amino acids long. The germline V gene has CDR1 SEHNR and CDR2 FQNEAQ (reference sequence). V was clipped by 5 bases and J by 5 bases, with 10 bases between them. The CDR3, as DNA: TGTGCCAGCAGCGCTCGTAATAACGAGCAGTACTTC. Its translation is CASSARNNEQYF. Full variable domain (outside the CDR3, taken from reference TRBV7-9 and TRBJ2-7): DTGVSQNPRHKITKRGQNVTFRCDPISEHNRLYWYRQTLGQGPEFLTYFQNEAQLEKSRLLSDRFSAERPKGSFSTLEIQRTEQGDSAMYLCASSARNNEQYFGPGTRLTVT.

The chain combines TRBV7-2 with TRBJ2-1, with D possibly being TRBD1 or TRBD2 (5 bases each). This CDR3 has 12 residues. Germline V lookup: CDR1 SGHTA, CDR2 FQGNSA. V lost 6 bases to trimming and J lost 6 bases, with 9 bases between them. Written as DNA, the CDR3 is TGTGCCAGCAGTCCGGGGCTCAATGAGCAGTTCTTC. Translating it yields CASSPGLNEQFF.

The rearrangement uses TRBV10-3 and TRBJ2-7; 11 positions match TRBD2. This CDR3 is 16 amino acids long. Germline CDR1 ENHRY, CDR2 SYGVKD. V gave up 6 bases and J gave up 6 bases; unmatched junction bases: 13. CDR3 DNA: TGTGCCATCAGCTCACCCTTTACTAGCGGGAGACCCGAGCAGTACTTC. Its translation: CAISSPFTSGRPEQYF.

V gene TRBV5-1 combines with J gene TRBJ2-2; TRBD2 agrees at 9 bases. The CDR3 covers 14 residues. The V gene end was trimmed by 6 bases and the J gene end by 2 bases; junction bases not matched to a gene: 2. Germline assignment: CDR1 SGHRS and CDR2 YFSETQ. The CDR3 sequence is CASTGTSNTGELFF. The CDR3 coding sequence is TGCGCCAGCACCGGGACTAGCAACACCGGGGAGCTGTTTTTT. The full variable domain, rest sourced from reference TRBV5-1 and TRBJ2-2, is KAGVTQTPRYLIKTRGQQVTLSCSPISGHRSVSWYQQTPGQGLQFLFEYFSETQRNKGNFPGRFSGRQFSNSRSEMNVSTLELGDSALYLCASTGTSNTGELFFGEGSRLTVL.

The gene calls are TRBV27 and TRBJ2-7; 11 bases are a match to TRBD1. The germline V gene encodes CDR1 MNHEY and CDR2 SMNVEV (reference sequence). The V and J ends lost 1 base and 0 bases, in that order; junction bases with no gene match: 5. This CDR3 has 17 residues. Written as DNA, the CDR3 is TGTGCCAGCAGTTTATTTAGCGGGACAGGGGGCTCCTACGAGCAGTACTTC. Its translation: CASSLFSGTGGSYEQYF.